This T cell receptor (beta chain) was found in a study of shared clonotypes between healthy human individuals. The repertoire was sequenced with immunoSEQ multiplex PCR; TCRdb's copy has only in-frame clones and lacks some. Of about 1.1 million clones listed, approximately 80% are singletons. Sequencing was performed on memory CD4+ T cells from PBMCs. Subset specified: CD45RA-negative fraction. This receptor was taken from a man aged 18-30 years in good health. Some clones in this sample may be carry-over from other donors' samples.

This chain's CDR3 is CASSRQGRSGSGNTIYF. The DNA for the CDR3 is TGTGCCAGCAGTAGACAAGGACGGTCGGGGTCTGGAAACACCATATATTTT. This rearrangement joins TRBV27 to TRBJ1-3; D ambiguous. Trimming stripped 5 bases from V and 1 base from J, with 18 bases between. CDR1 is MNHEY, CDR2 SMNVEV, per germline (reference sequence). The CDR3 runs to 17 residues.